This T cell receptor beta chain was sequenced in a study of PD-L1 blockade in urothelial cancer. The assay was immunoSEQ multiplex PCR, and TCRdb's table has in-frame clones only and misses some. The table shows some 51,000 clones, with approximately 84% occurring only once. The germline gives CDR1 SNHLY, CDR2 FYNNEI. Between the trimmed V and J ends, which lost 5 bases and 4 bases, there was a span of 12 bases. This CDR3 contains 14 residues. The rearrangement joins TRBV2 to TRBJ1-5, with a weak D call TRBD1 (6 bases). This sample comprised PBMCs, obtained around atezolizumab (anti-PD-L1) treatment. The TCR was taken from a man in his 60s with urothelial cancer. CDR3 residues: CASSRTDPNQPQHF. In DNA, the CDR3 is TGTGCCAGCAGTAGGACAGACCCGAATCAGCCCCAGCATTTT.